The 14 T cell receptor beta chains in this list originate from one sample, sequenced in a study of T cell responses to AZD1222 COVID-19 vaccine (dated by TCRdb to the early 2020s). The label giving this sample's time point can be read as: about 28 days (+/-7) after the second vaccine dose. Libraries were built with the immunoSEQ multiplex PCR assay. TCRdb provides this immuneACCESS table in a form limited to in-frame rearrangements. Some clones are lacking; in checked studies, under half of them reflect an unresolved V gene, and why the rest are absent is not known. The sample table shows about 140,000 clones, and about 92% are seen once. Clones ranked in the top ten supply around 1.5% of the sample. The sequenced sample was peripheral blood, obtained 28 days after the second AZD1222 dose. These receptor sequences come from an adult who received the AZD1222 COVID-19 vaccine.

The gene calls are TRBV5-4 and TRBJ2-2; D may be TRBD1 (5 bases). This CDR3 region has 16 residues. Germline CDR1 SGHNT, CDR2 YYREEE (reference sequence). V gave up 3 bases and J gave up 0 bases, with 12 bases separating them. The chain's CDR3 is CASSSAGKANTGELFF. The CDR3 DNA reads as TGTGCCAGCAGCTCGGCAGGGAAAGCGAACACCGGGGAGCTGTTTTTT.

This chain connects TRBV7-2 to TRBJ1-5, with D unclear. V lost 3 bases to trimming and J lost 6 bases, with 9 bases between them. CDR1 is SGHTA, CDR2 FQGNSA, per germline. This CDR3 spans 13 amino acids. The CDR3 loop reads CASSLDPSQPQHF. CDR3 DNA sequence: TGTGCCAGCAGCTTGGACCCTTCTCAGCCCCAGCATTTT.

CDR3 DNA: TGTGCCAGCCCTCCCGGGGCTCTGAACACTGAAGCTTTCTTT. Its protein product is CASPPGALNTEAFF. J is TRBJ1-1 and V is TRBV6-5, with D perhaps TRBD1 (5 bases). CDR1 is MNHEY and CDR2 is SVGAGI in the germline V gene. Trimming took off 8 bases at V and 0 bases at J, with 13 bases between the two ends. This CDR3 is built from 14 residues.

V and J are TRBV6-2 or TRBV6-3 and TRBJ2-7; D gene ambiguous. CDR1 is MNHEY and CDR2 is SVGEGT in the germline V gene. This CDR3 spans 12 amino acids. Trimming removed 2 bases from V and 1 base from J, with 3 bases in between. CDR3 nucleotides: TGTGCCAGCAGTTACACTTCCTACGAGCAGTACTTC. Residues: CASSYTSYEQYF.

As DNA, the CDR3 is TGTGCCAGCAGCTTAAGTATGCAGGTTAAGAATGAGCAGTTCTTC. Translation gives CASSLSMQVKNEQFF. V is TRBV7-3 and J is TRBJ2-1, with D hard to call. V lost 1 base and J lost 7, with 14 bases in between. Germline V gene data show CDR1 as SGHTA and CDR2 as FQGTGA. The CDR3 is made up of 15 amino acids.

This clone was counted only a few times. The CDR3 spells CASSEGTGDTDTQYF. The CDR3 DNA follows: TGTGCCAGCAGTGAAGGGACAGGGGACACAGATACGCAGTATTTT. This chain uses TRBV6-4 with TRBJ2-3; 10 bases map to TRBD1. The CDR3 runs to 15 residues. Germline V CDR1 and CDR2: MRHNA, SNTAGT. With V trimmed by 3 bases and J by 2 bases, 2 bases remained unmatched.

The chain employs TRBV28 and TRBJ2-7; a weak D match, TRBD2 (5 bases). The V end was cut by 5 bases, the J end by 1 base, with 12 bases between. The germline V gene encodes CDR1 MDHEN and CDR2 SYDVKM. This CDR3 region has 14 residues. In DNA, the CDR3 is TGTGCCAGCAGTGTTGACTACAGATCCTACGAGCAGTACTTC. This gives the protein CASSVDYRSYEQYF.

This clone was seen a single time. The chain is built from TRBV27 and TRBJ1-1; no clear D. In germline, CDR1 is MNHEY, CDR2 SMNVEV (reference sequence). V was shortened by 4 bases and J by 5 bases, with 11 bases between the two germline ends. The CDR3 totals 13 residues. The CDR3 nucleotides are TGTGCCAGCAGTTACGGTGGGGTGACTGAAGCTTTCTTT. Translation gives CASSYGGVTEAFF.

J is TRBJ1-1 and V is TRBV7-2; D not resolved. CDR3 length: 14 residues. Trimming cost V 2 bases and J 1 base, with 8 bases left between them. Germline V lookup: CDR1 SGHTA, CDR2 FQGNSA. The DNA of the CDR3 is TGTGCCAGCAGCTTAACGCAGACGAACACTGAAGCTTTCTTT. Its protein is CASSLTQTNTEAFF.

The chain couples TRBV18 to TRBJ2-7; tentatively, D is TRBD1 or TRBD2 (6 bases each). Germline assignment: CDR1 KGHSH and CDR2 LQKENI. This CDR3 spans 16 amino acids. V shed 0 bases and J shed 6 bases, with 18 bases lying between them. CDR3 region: CASSPPHGGSWGEQYF. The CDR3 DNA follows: TGTGCCAGCTCACCACCTCACGGGGGCTCCTGGGGCGAGCAGTACTTC.

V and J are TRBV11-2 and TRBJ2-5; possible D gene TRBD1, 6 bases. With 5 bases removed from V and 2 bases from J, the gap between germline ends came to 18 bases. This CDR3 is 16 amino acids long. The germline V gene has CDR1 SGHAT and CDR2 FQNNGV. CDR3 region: CASSPGRGQRQETQYF. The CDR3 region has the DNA TGTGCCAGCAGCCCGGGACGGGGACAACGGCAAGAGACCCAGTACTTC.

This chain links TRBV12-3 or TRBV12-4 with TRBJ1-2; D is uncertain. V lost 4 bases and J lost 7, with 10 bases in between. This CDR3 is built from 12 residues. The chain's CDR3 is CASSSFPGGYTF. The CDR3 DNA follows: TGTGCCAGCAGTTCCTTTCCGGGTGGCTACACCTTC.

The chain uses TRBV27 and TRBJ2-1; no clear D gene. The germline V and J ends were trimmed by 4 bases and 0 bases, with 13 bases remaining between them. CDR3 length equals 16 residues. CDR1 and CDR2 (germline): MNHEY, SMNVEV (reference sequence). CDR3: CASSSLSSFSYNEQFF. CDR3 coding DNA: TGTGCCAGCAGTTCCCTTTCGAGTTTCTCCTACAATGAGCAGTTCTTC.

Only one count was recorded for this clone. CDR3 in DNA: TGTGCCAGCAGCGTAGCGACAGGCCAGGGTTCCTACAATGAGCAGTTCTTC. Amino acid sequence: CASSVATGQGSYNEQFF. V gene TRBV9 combines with J gene TRBJ2-1, with a weak D call TRBD1 (6 bases). CDR1 and CDR2 from the germline V gene are SGDLS and YYNGEE. This CDR3 has 17 amino acids. V gave up 0 bases and J gave up 1 base, with 14 bases separating them.